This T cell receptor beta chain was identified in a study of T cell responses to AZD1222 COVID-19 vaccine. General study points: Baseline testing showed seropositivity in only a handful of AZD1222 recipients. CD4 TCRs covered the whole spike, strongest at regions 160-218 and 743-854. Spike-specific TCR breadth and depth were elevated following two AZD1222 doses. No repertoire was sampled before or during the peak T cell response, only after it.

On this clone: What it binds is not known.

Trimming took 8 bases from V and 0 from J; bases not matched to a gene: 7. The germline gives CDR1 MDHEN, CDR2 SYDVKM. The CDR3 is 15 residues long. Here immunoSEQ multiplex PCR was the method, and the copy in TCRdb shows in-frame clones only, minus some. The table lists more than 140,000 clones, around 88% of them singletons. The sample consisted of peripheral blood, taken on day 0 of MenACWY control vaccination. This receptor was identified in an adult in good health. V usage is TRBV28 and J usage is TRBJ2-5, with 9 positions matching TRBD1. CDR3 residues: CASGRTGAYQETQYF. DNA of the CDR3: TGTGCCAGCGGAAGGACAGGGGCTTACCAAGAGACCCAGTACTTC.